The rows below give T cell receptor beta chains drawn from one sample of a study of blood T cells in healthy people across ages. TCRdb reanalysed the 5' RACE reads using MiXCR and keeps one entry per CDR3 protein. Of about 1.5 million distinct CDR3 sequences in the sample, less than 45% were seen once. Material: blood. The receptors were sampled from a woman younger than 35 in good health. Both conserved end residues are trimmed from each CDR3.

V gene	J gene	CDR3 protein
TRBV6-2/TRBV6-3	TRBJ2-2	ASSDLGIGELF
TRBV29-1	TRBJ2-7	SVVDSPYEQY
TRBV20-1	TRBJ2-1	SARQAPYNEQF
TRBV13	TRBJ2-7	ASSGGPLSISEQY
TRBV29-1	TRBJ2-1	SVGTRGRSCNEQF
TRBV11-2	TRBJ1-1	ASSVSAGNTEAF
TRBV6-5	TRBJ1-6	ASSLLPPPTTGYNSPLH
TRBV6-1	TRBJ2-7	ASSAWDRGVGEQY
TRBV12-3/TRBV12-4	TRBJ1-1	ASGLGPPEYTEAF
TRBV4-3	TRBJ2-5	ASSVKEGKETQY
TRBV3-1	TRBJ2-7	ASSQTWDYINEQY
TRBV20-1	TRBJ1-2	SAQATGTKNYGYT
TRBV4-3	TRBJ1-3	ASSQVRQRGNTIY
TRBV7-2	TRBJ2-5	ASNNWGRGETETQY
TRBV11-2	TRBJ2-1	ASSLRGWNEQF
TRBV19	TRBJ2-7	ASSPRDRSNEQY
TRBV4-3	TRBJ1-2	ASTPTRETTYGYT
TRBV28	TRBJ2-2	ASIAGTRELF
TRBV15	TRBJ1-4	ATSRDIAGQSRRGEKLF
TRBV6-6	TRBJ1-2	ASSDPSRTEGYGYT
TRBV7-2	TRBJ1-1	ASSMTLPLMNTEAF
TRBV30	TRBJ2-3	AWSDGGAGTDTQY
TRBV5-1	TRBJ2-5	ASSLMQGEETQY
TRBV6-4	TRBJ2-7	ASSRDRARAYEQY
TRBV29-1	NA	SVEDHRDYYNEQY
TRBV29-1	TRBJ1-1	SAKLNTEAF
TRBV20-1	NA	SARGPEAATYEQY
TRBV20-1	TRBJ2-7	SAGAGWEKNYEQY
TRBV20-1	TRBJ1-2	SVDHGYT
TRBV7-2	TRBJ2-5	ASSLASASGPQETQY
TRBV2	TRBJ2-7	ASSDVIQGGSYEQY
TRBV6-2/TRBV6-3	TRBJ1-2	ASSYGGTGIYGYT
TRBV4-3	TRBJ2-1	ASSQVYISAYNEQF
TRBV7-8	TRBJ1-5	ASSPGQGALGNQPQH
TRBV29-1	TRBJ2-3	SVETSGSSTDTQY
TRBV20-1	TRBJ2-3	SARIGDTQY
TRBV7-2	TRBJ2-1	ASSSKRLSSYNEQF
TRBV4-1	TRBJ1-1	ASSHVGARNTEAF
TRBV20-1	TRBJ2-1	SMTSGRRDEQF
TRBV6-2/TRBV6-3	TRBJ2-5	ASSLIWPGETQY
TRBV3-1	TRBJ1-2	ASSQDRRPNYGYT
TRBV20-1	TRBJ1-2	SARGQGGGYT
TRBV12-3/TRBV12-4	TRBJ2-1	ASTLGQANEQF